The sample holds many counts of the clone carrying this TCR beta chain. Its specificity is unknown. Trimming stripped 5 bases from V and 0 bases from J, with 11 bases between. CDR3 size: 15 residues. The entry originates in a study of CD8 T cells in ankylosing spondylitis. Study-level points and caveats: Disease-linked clones had a CD8+ phenotype and relatively low frequency in peripheral blood. Typical of ankylosing spondylitis blood, it appeared, was a TCR beta motif of about eight highly homologous variants. Disease-linked clones reportedly showed significant enrichment in matched ankylosing spondylitis synovial fluid.

Libraries of TCR beta came from quantitative 5'-RACE with molecular barcodes. TCRdb redid the calling of the 5' RACE reads with MiXCR, one entry per CDR3 protein. The sample comprises roughly 470,000 distinct CDR3 sequences, roughly 25% of which are singletons, and 0.89% rests with the top ten. Material for sequencing was blood, either unsorted or a sorted T cell fraction (not recorded which). This TCR was recovered from a male donor with ankylosing spondylitis. This sequence joins TRBV12-3 or TRBV12-4 and TRBJ2-1; no reliable D call. CDR3 DNA sequence: TGTGCCAGCAGTCCTCCTAGTACCTCCTACAATGAGCAGTTCTTC. It is translated as CASSPPSTSYNEQFF.